The 9 T cell receptor beta chains below were found in one sample sequenced in a study of early T cells in non-severe SARS-CoV-2 infection. TCRdb re-called the 5' RACE reads through MiXCR, storing one row per CDR3 protein. The data hold some 57,000 distinct CDR3 sequences, with roughly 5.5% observed a single time. What was sequenced was whole blood. The receptors originated from an adult who was a healthcare worker with PCR-confirmed SARS-CoV-2 infection or an uninfected control (not recorded which).

This clonotype was seen at least ten times. Compared with germline, one end of the junction differs, possibly owing to a read error. The J gene is TRBJ2-4, the V gene TRBV19; either TRBD1 or TRBD2 may supply D (5 bases each). From germline, CDR1 is LNHDA and CDR2 SQIVND (reference sequence). CDR3 length: 13 residues. DNA of the CDR3: TGTGCCAGTAACTCCGTGGGGGTCCTCCGACCCACCTTC. This gives the protein CASNSVGVLRPTF. Full variable domain (remainder filled in from reference TRBV19 and TRBJ2-4): DGGITQSPKYLFRKEGQNVTLSCEQNLNHDAMYWYRQDPGQGLRLIYYSQIVNDFQKGDIAEGYSVSREKKESFPLTVTSAQKNPTAFYLCASNSVGVLRPTFGAGTRLSVL.

The chain recombines TRBV6-6 with TRBJ2-1, with D uncertain. The CDR3 is made up of 13 amino acids. Trimming left V 7 bases short and J 2 bases short, with 9 bases between. The germline CDR1 and CDR2 sequences are MNHNY and SVGAGI (reference sequence). CDR3 bases: TGTGCCAGCACGCCTTTACCCTACAATGAGCAGTTCTTC. Translated, it gives CASTPLPYNEQFF.

This clonotype was seen at least ten times. V gene TRBV9 combines with J gene TRBJ2-1, with 8 positions matching TRBD2. The CDR3 runs to 17 residues. CDR1 and CDR2 (germline): SGDLS, YYNGEE. J was trimmed by 6 bases and V by 3 bases; bases with no gene match: 14. The CDR3 sequence is CASSGRGTSGAGNEQFF. DNA for the CDR3: TGTGCCAGCAGCGGAAGGGGTACTAGCGGTGCTGGCAATGAGCAGTTCTTC.

This clonotype came up many times. The gene calls are TRBV20-1 and TRBJ1-3; D is unresolved. Trimming pared 4 bases from V and 0 bases from J, leaving 4 bases between. The CDR3 contains 12 residues. Germline V lookup: CDR1 DFQATT, CDR2 SNEGSKA (reference sequence). This CDR3 is CSATRSGNTIYF. CDR3 in DNA: TGCAGTGCTACTCGCTCTGGAAACACCATATATTTT.

Many counts were recorded for this clonotype. V and J are TRBV5-4 and TRBJ2-3, with 10 bases identical to TRBD1. Germline CDR1 is SGHNT and CDR2 is YYREEE (reference sequence). CDR3 length: 15 amino acids. V trimming: 4 bases; J trimming: 4 bases; junction bases outside the gene matches: 6. The CDR3: CASSLPGTGADTQYF. Written as DNA, the CDR3 is TGTGCCAGCAGCCTCCCCGGGACAGGGGCAGATACGCAGTATTTT.

This clonotype came up many times. The rearrangement uses TRBV7-2 and TRBJ2-1; D may match TRBD1 or TRBD2 (6 bases each). This CDR3 is 14 amino acids long. V lost 5 bases to trimming and J lost 8 bases, with 16 bases between them. Germline values: CDR1 SGHTA, CDR2 FQGNSA. CDR3 loop: CASSLGGLWDEQFF. CDR3 DNA: TGTGCCAGCAGCCTGGGGGGCCTCTGGGATGAGCAGTTCTTC. The full variable domain, in which reference TRBV7-2 and TRBJ2-1 provide the parts outside the CDR3, is GAGVSQSPSNKVTEKGKDVELRCDPISGHTALYWYRQSLGQGLEFLIYFQGNSAPDKSGLPSDRFSAERTGGSVSTLTIQRTQQEDSAVYLCASSLGGLWDEQFFGPGTRLTVL.

This clonotype has ten or more counts. The rearrangement joins TRBV5-4 to TRBJ1-1; D is perhaps TRBD1 (5 bases). Germline V gene lookup returns CDR1 SGHNT and CDR2 YYREEE (reference sequence). The CDR3 has 13 amino acids. V shed 2 bases and J shed 8 bases, with 13 bases lying between them. The DNA of the CDR3 is TGTGCCAGCAGCTTTACGGGGAACAGGGAAGCTTTCTTT. Encoded protein: CASSFTGNREAFF.

The V call is TRBV7-2, the J call TRBJ2-5; D perhaps matches TRBD1 (6 bases). The length of the CDR3 is 14 residues. Trimming left V 5 bases short and J 0 bases short, with 10 bases between. Per the germline V gene, CDR1 is SGHTA and CDR2 is FQGNSA. The CDR3 DNA follows: TGTGCCAGCAGCCGAGGGGGAAACCAAGAGACCCAGTACTTC. Its translation is CASSRGGNQETQYF.

In this sample, this clonotype turned up many times. CDR3 loop: CASSVDLGRANTGELFF. The CDR3 DNA reads as TGTGCCAGCAGCGTAGATTTAGGCCGAGCGAACACCGGGGAGCTGTTTTTT. V and J are TRBV9 and TRBJ2-2; D is uncertain. V lost 0 bases to trimming and J lost 0 bases, with 12 bases between them. This CDR3 is 17 amino acids long. Germline V CDR1 and CDR2: SGDLS, YYNGEE.